What follows are 17 T cell receptor beta chains derived from one specimen sequenced in a study of T cell responses to AZD1222 COVID-19 vaccine. Clones were sequenced by immunoSEQ multiplex PCR, and TCRdb holds only the in-frame ones, with some missing. The sample carries about 120,000 clones, about 90% recorded once. Here the sequenced sample was peripheral blood, taken on day 0 of AZD1222 vaccination. The receptors were sampled from an adult in good health.

Regarding this clone: This CDR3 is also generated by other DNA sequences in the sample. The rearrangement links TRBV27 to TRBJ1-3; tentative D call: TRBD1 (5 bases). CDR3 length: 14 residues. Deletions cut 6 bases from V and 1 base from J, with 10 bases between. Germline CDR1 is MNHEY and CDR2 is SMNVEV (reference sequence). CDR3 protein: CASSRGQSGNTIYF. The CDR3 DNA is TGTGCCAGCAGCCGGGGCCAGTCTGGAAACACCATATATTTT.

The CDR3 coding sequence is TGTGCCAGCAGCTTAGCACAAACAGCCGGGGGGACTGAAGCTTTCTTT. Translation: CASSLAQTAGGTEAFF. The rearrangement uses TRBV7-8 and TRBJ1-1, with D possibly being TRBD1 (5 bases). Per germline, CDR1 SGHVS and CDR2 FQNEAQ. The length of the CDR3 is 16 residues. The ends were cut back, 0 bases at V and 5 bases at J, with 16 bases in the middle.

The chain uses TRBV4-1 and TRBJ2-1; a possible D gene is TRBD2 (6 bases). The ends were cut back, 1 base at V and 7 bases at J, with 23 bases in the middle. This CDR3 comprises 18 residues. Germline loops: CDR1 MGHRA, CDR2 YSYEKL. This chain's CDR3 is CASSQGALRRGLGNEQFF. CDR3 DNA sequence: TGCGCCAGCAGCCAAGGGGCCCTCAGACGGGGGTTGGGGAATGAGCAGTTCTTC.

The rearrangement joins TRBV3-1 (or the pseudogene TRBV3-2) to TRBJ1-1, with a possible D match to TRBD1 (6 bases). The CDR3 runs to 13 residues. Trimming removed 6 bases from V and 4 bases from J, with 12 bases in between. Germline CDR1 LGHDT, CDR2 YNNKEL (reference sequence). The DNA for the CDR3 is TGTGCCAGCAGGCGGCAGGGGATCACTGAAGCTTTCTTT. Its translation: CASRRQGITEAFF.

V is TRBV12-3 or TRBV12-4 and J is TRBJ1-6; D is ambiguous. The CDR3 length is 12 residues. V dropped 6 bases and J dropped 5 bases, with 5 bases sitting between them. CDR3: CASRQNNSPLHF. Here the CDR3 DNA reads TGTGCCAGCAGACAGAATAATTCACCCCTCCACTTT.

The chain has TRBV19 and TRBJ2-1, with TRBD1 matching 9 bases. Trimming cost V 2 bases and J 7 bases; bases outside gene matches: 3. The CDR3 is made up of 14 amino acids. The germline gives CDR1 LNHDA, CDR2 SQIVND (reference sequence). CDR3 protein: CASSIRQGGNEQFF. Here the CDR3 DNA reads TGTGCCAGTAGTATAAGACAGGGGGGTAATGAGCAGTTCTTC.

The chain recombines TRBV7-9 with TRBJ1-2; D is unresolved. Germline CDR1 is SEHNR and CDR2 is FQNEAQ (reference sequence). V lost 0 bases, J lost 8 bases, and 10 bases lay in between. The CDR3 contains 13 residues. CDR3 residues: CASSLAPALGYTF. DNA for the CDR3: TGTGCCAGCAGCTTAGCCCCAGCTTTGGGCTACACCTTC. The full variable domain, in which reference TRBV7-9 and TRBJ1-2 provide the parts outside the CDR3, is DTGVSQNPRHKITKRGQNVTFRCDPISEHNRLYWYRQTLGQGPEFLTYFQNEAQLEKSRLLSDRFSAERPKGSFSTLEIQRTEQGDSAMYLCASSLAPALGYTFGSGTRLTVV.

CDR3 residues: CASSLEGATNEKLFF. The DNA for the CDR3 is TGTGCCAGCAGCTTAGAGGGGGCAACTAATGAAAAACTGTTTTTT. V gene TRBV28 combines with J gene TRBJ1-4; possibly TRBD1 for D (6 bases). CDR3 length: 15 amino acids. Germline V gene lookup returns CDR1 MDHEN and CDR2 SYDVKM. V was pared by 6 bases and J by 0 bases, with 11 bases between.

The J gene is TRBJ2-7, the V gene TRBV7-2; D unresolved. Trimming removed 5 bases from V and 0 bases from J, with 14 bases in between. The CDR3 extends over 15 amino acids. Germline CDR1 SGHTA, CDR2 FQGNSA. CDR3 sequence (DNA): TGTGCCAGCAGCCCCAGCTCCGAGGTCTCCTACGAGCAGTACTTC. As protein: CASSPSSEVSYEQYF.

CDR3 region: CASSPLGTGDHEQYF. CDR3 bases: TGTGCCAGCAGCCCACTGGGGACAGGGGACCACGAGCAGTACTTC. The chain couples TRBV7-9 to TRBJ2-7, with 10 bases fitting TRBD1. This CDR3 region has 15 residues. Unmatched junction bases numbered 9, after V lost 5 bases and J lost 5 bases. Germline assignment: CDR1 SEHNR and CDR2 FQNEAQ (reference sequence).

The rearrangement uses TRBV7-2 and TRBJ1-6; D is uncertain. Germline V gene data show CDR1 as SGHTA and CDR2 as FQGNSA. The CDR3 is made up of 15 amino acids. Trimming cost V 1 base and J 10 bases, with 14 bases left between them. This chain's CDR3 is CASSLGAGMGSPLHF. CDR3 nucleotide sequence: TGTGCCAGCAGCTTAGGAGCGGGAATGGGATCACCCCTCCACTTT.

J is TRBJ1-2 and V is TRBV7-2; 8 bases agree with TRBD1. The CDR3 length is 17 residues. The V and J ends lost 4 bases and 2 bases, in that order; junction bases with no gene match: 12. The germline V gene encodes CDR1 SGHTA and CDR2 FQGNSA. The CDR3 sequence is CASSSIRGLAINYGYTF. Here the CDR3 DNA reads TGTGCCAGCAGCTCCATCAGGGGGCTTGCCATAAACTATGGCTACACCTTC.

The genes are TRBV27 and TRBJ2-7, with D maybe TRBD1 (5 bases). V was clipped by 6 bases and J by 6 bases, with 15 bases between them. The germline gives CDR1 MNHEY, CDR2 SMNVEV (reference sequence). This CDR3 has 13 amino acids. The CDR3 protein is CASSQDNGPEQYF. For the CDR3, the DNA is TGTGCCAGCAGCCAGGACAACGGACCCGAGCAGTACTTC.

V and J are TRBV18 and TRBJ2-6; possibly TRBD1 or TRBD2 for D (5 bases each). The CDR3 extends over 16 amino acids. The germline V gene has CDR1 KGHSH and CDR2 LQKENI. With 2 bases removed from V and 4 bases from J, the gap between germline ends came to 12 bases. CDR3 sequence (DNA): TGTGCCAGCTCACCAGCGGCAGGGACCGGGGCCAACGTCCTGACTTTC. Protein product: CASSPAAGTGANVLTF.

The chain employs TRBV23-1 and TRBJ1-6, with D perhaps TRBD1 (5 bases). TRBV23-1 is an ORF; its function is uncertain. Trimming stripped 1 base from V and 7 bases from J, with 11 bases between. CDR3 size: 15 residues. This CDR3 is CASSQFSGPNSPLHF. CDR3 DNA: TGCGCCAGCAGTCAATTTTCGGGGCCCAATTCACCCCTCCACTTT.

The rearrangement uses TRBV2 and TRBJ2-1; D gene unclear. CDR1 is SNHLY and CDR2 is FYNNEI in the germline V gene. The CDR3 spans 14 residues. With 7 bases removed from V and 5 bases from J, the gap between germline ends came to 15 bases. CDR3 in amino acids: CASTKLTGHNEQFF. The DNA of the CDR3 is TGTGCCAGCACTAAACTGACTGGTCACAATGAGCAGTTCTTC.

V usage is TRBV7-9 and J usage is TRBJ1-4; 7 bases line up with TRBD1. This CDR3 comprises 16 residues. Germline CDR1 SEHNR, CDR2 FQNEAQ (reference sequence). The junction had 10 bases not matched to a gene; V was cut back by 3 bases and J by 6 bases. The CDR3 spells CASSFDSGTAYEKLFF. The CDR3 DNA reads as TGTGCCAGCAGCTTTGATTCCGGGACAGCTTATGAAAAACTGTTTTTT.